Included here is one TCR beta chain sequence, with context. Its antigen is not known. Amplified TCR beta CDR3 regions derived from RNA transcripts. The TCR CDR3 first-round RT-PCR relied on the HTBI primer set. TCRdb reprocessed the multiplex PCR reads with MiXCR, giving one entry per CDR3 protein. The sample lists hundreds of thousands of distinct CDR3 sequences; over 35% were seen once. In making diagnoses, clinical symptoms, serum thyroxine and TRAb, thyroid ultrasound and orbital computed tomography were all used. Extraction of PBMCs used 9 to 10 ml of fresh peripheral blood. This sample is drawn from a study of T cells in Graves' hyperthyroidism and ophthalmopathy. Study-wide findings and caveats: Before onset, by a median of 6.5 months, the model predicted ophthalmopathy.

J lost 4 bases, V lost 10 bases, and 7 bases had no gene match. CDR1 ENHRY and CDR2 SYGVKD come from the germline V gene. The CDR3 is 14 amino acids. Sequencing used blood. The chain links TRBV10-3 to TRBJ2-5, with 12 bases matching TRBD2. This clonotype was obtained from a woman aged 40 to 55 with Graves' hyperthyroidism. The CDR3, as DNA: TGTGCCAGCATGGGACTAGCGGGCCTAGAGACCCAGTACTTC. As protein: CASMGLAGLETQYF.